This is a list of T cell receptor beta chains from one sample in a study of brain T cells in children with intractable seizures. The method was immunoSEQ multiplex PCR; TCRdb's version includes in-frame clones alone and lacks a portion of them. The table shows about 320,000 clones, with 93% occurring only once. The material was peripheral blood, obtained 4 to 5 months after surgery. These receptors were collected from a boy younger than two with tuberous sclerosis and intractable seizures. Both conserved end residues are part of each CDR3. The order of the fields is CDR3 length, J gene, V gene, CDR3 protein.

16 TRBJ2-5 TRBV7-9 CASSLSAGAVQETQYF
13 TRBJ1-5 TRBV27 CASSLSSAQPQHF
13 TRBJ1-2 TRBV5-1 CASSLEQLYGYTF
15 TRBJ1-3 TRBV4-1 CASSQAMAAGNTIYF
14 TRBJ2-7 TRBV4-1 CASSQERSSYEQYF
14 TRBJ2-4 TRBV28 CASSPLIAKNIQYF
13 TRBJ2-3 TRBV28 CASSPPSTDTQYF
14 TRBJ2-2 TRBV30 CAFSGTPNTGELFF
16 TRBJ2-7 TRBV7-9 CASSFGSGAQPYEQYF
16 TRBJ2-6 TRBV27 CASSGGSSSGANVLTF
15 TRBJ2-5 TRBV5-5 CASSSWGRAFGTQYF
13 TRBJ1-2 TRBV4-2 CASSLGGNYGYTF
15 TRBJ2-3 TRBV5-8 CASSTGTSSTDTQYF
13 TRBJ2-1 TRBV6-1 CASSEWDYNEQFF
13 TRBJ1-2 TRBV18 CASSPPRGYGYTF
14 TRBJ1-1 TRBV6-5 CATIREVMGTEAFF
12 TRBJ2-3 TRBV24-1 CATIDNTDTQYF
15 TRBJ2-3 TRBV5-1 CASSFGGRSTDTQYF
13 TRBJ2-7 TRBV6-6 CASSKWTAYEQYF
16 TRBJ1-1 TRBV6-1 CASSEAIGQGGTEAFF
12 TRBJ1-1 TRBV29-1 CSVVLGHTEAFF
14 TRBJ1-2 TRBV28 CASSLGLANYGYTF
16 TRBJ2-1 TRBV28 CASSFFGGGRGNEQFF
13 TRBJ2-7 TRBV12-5 CASGLGQDYEQYF
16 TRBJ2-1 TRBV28 CASSRGLAVTYNEQFF
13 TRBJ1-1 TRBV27 CASSVRVYTEAFF
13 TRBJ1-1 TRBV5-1 CASGLALNTEAFF
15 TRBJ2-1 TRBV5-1 CASSSRQGTLNEQFF
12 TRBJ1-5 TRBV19 CASSMIPGPQHF
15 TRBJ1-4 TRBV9 CASSDDSWGGEKLFF
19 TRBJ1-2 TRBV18 CASSPPSLSDRTTNYGYTF
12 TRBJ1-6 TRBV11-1 CASSPLGSPLHF
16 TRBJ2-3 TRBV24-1 CATSDRAVLGTDTQYF
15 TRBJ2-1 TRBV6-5 CASSSGVQVKNEQFF
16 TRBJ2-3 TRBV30 CAWSDGTSGITDTQYF
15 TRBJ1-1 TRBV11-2 CASSSSTLMNTEAFF
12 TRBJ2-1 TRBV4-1 CASSLRPDEQFF
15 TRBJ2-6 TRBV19 CASSAQGSGANVLTF
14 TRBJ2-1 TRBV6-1 CASSDGLVWYQQFF
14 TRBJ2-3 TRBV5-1 CASSPPGRTDTQYF
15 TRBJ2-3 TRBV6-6 CASSLNPRALDTQYF
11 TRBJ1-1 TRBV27 CASSFQGLPFF
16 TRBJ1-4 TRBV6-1 CASSERRTATNEKLFF
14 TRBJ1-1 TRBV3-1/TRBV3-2 CASSHAGQGLSTFF
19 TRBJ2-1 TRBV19 CASSISSTRRGTWYNEQFF
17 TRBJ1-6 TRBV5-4 CASSSFLGKEYNSPLHF
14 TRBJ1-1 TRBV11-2 CASSSRRGNTEAFF
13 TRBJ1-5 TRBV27 CASSEGLGSPQHF
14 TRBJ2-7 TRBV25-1 CASTLGGVGYEQYF
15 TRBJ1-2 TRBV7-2 CASSLRLQGVPGYTF
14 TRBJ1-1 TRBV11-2 CASSLSPLGTEAFF
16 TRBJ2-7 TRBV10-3 CAISESGRDLSYEQYF
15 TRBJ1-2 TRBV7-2 CASSFMASGGYGYTF
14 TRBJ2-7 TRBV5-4 CASSPGQGAYEQYF
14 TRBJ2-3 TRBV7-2 CASREQGVTDTQYF